This TCR beta chain was found in a study of OX40 agonist ivuxolimab in advanced cancers. The repertoire was sequenced with immunoSEQ multiplex PCR; TCRdb's copy has only in-frame clones and lacks some. The data show approximately 25,000 clones, 65% to 90% seen once. The trim removed 2 bases at V and 1 base at J, leaving 9 bases unmatched. The CDR3 runs 17 residues. Germline-derived CDR1 and CDR2 are MDHEN and SYDVKM. Individuals having autoimmune disease history or systemic immunosuppression were not enrolled. On cycle 4 day 1 and cycle 7 day 1, as well as at baseline, blood was sampled. The sequence was obtained from an adult with an advanced solid tumor such as melanoma, head and neck, liver or kidney cancer. The sample was CD4+ or CD8+ T cells sorted from blood, taken in a trial of the OX40 agonist ivuxolimab. This chain connects TRBV28 to TRBJ2-3; 7 bases agree with TRBD2. The CDR3 spells CASSLVGEGWGTDTQYF. CDR3 nucleotide sequence: TGTGCCAGCAGTTTAGTAGGGGAGGGCTGGGGCACAGATACGCAGTATTTT.